This T cell receptor (beta chain) was sequenced for a study of blood T cell repertoires in COVID-19. Study-level information: The United States, Italy and Spain provided the acute and convalescent COVID-19 samples. PBMCs, B-cell-depleted T cells, or T cells were the source of the cDNA or gDNA that made up the material.

Authors' methods: The assay estimated nucleated cells by amplifying reference gene primers. Assay: immunoSEQ multiplex PCR; the TCRdb copy retains only in-frame clones and omits some. That table furnishes V, J and clone size, whereas the DNA furnished D and trimming. Found here are under 200,000 clones, approximately 83% of them singletons; the top ten hold less than 2%. Trimming cost V 4 bases and J 3 bases, with 15 bases left between them. Germline-derived CDR1 and CDR2 are SQVTM and ANQGSEA. The CDR3 extends over 14 amino acids. The J gene is TRBJ1-2, the V gene TRBV29-1, with a tentative D call TRBD1 (6 bases). Source material: peripheral blood. This TCR was sampled from a human donor in a cohort sampled during active COVID-19. The DNA of the CDR3 is TGCAGCGTTGTCCCCCGACAGGCGGACTATGGCTACACCTTC. Its translation: CSVVPRQADYGYTF.